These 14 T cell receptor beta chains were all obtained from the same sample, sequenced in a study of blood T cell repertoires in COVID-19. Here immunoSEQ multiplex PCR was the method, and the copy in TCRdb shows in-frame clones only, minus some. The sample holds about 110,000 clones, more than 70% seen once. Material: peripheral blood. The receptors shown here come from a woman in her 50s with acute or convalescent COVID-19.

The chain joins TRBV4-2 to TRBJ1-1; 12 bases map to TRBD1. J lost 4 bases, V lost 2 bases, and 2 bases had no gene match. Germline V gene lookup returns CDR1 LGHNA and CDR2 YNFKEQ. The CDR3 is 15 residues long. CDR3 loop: CASSQPGQGATEAFF. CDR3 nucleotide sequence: TGTGCCAGCAGCCAACCGGGACAGGGGGCCACTGAAGCTTTCTTT.

DNA for the CDR3: TGCAGCGTTCGTCCGGGATGGGGGGGCGACGAGCAGTACTTC. Amino acid sequence: CSVRPGWGGDEQYF. The V gene is TRBV29-1, the J gene TRBJ2-7; perhaps TRBD2 as D (7 bases). The CDR3 contains 14 residues. Germline V lookup: CDR1 SQVTM, CDR2 ANQGSEA. V was pared by 5 bases and J by 5 bases, with 19 bases between.

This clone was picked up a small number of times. DNA for the CDR3: TGTGCCTGGAGTATGTCCAGGGTCGGGGAGCTGTTTTTT. Its translation: CAWSMSRVGELFF. This sequence joins TRBV30 and TRBJ2-2, with D perhaps matching TRBD1 (5 bases). Per the germline V gene, CDR1 is GTSNPN and CDR2 is SVGIG (reference sequence). This CDR3 region has 13 residues. Trimming took off 2 bases at V and 7 bases at J, with 11 bases between the two ends. The full variable domain, its missing parts supplied by reference TRBV30 and TRBJ2-2, is SQTIHQWPATLVQPVGSPLSLECTVEGTSNPNLYWYRQAAGRGLQLLFYSVGIGQISSEVPQNLSASRPQDRQFILSSKKLLLSDSGFYLCAWSMSRVGELFFGEGSRLTVL.

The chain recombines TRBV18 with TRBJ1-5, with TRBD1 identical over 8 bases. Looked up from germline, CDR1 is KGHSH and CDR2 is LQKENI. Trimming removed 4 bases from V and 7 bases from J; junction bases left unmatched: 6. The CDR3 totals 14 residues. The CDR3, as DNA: TGTGCCAGCTCACTCCGACAGGGGAGCCAGCCCCAGCATTTT. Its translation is CASSLRQGSQPQHF.

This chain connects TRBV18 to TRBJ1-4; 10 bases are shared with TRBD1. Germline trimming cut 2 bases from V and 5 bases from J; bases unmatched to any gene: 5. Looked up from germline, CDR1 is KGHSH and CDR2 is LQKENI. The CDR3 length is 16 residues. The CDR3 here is CASSPGDRGGNEKLFF. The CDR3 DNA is TGTGCCAGCTCACCAGGGGACAGGGGCGGAAATGAAAAACTGTTTTTT. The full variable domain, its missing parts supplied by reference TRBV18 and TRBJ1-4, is NAGVMQNPRHLVRRRGQEARLRCSPMKGHSHVYWYRQLPEEGLKFMVYLQKENIIDESGMPKERFSAEFPKEGPSILRIQQVVRGDSAAYFCASSPGDRGGNEKLFFGSGTQLSVL.

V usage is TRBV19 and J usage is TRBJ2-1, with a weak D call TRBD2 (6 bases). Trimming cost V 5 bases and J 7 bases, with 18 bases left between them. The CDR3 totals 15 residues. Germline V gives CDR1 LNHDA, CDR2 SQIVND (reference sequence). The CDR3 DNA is TGTGCCAGTAGTCCTTTGACGGGAGTAGGTAATGAGCAGTTCTTC. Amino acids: CASSPLTGVGNEQFF.

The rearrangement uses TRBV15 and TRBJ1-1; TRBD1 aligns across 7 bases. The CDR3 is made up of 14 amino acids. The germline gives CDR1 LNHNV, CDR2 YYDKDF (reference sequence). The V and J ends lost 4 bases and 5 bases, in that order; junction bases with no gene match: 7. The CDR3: CATSTTGRRTEAFF. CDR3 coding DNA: TGTGCCACCAGCACGACAGGGAGGAGAACTGAAGCTTTCTTT.

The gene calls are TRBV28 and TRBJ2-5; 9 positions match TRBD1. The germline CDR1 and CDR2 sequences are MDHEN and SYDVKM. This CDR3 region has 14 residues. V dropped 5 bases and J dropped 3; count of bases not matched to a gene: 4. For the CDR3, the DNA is TGTGCCAGCAGTCTCGACAGGGGGGAAGAGACCCAGTACTTC. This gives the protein CASSLDRGEETQYF.

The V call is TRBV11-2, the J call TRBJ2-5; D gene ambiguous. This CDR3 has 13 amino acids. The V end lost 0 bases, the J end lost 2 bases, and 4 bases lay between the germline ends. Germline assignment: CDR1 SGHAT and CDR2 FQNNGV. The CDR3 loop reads CASSLDRQETQYF. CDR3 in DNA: TGTGCCAGCAGCTTAGATCGGCAAGAGACCCAGTACTTC.

In DNA form, the CDR3 reads TGTGCCAGCAGCCACCGCGGGACTAGCGGAAACACCGGGGAGCTGTTTTTT. It encodes CASSHRGTSGNTGELFF. The J gene is TRBJ2-2, the V gene TRBV3-1 (or the pseudogene TRBV3-2); 11 bases fit TRBD2. V dropped 3 bases and J dropped 2; count of bases not matched to a gene: 5. Germline V lookup: CDR1 LGHDT, CDR2 YNNKEL (reference sequence). The CDR3 has 17 residues.

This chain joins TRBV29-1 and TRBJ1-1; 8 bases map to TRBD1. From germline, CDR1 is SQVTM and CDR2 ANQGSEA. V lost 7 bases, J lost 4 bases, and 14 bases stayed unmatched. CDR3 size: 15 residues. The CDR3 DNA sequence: TGCAGCGCCGACCCCTCGACAGGGGTGGGCACTGAAGCTTTCTTT. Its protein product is CSADPSTGVGTEAFF.

In DNA, the CDR3 is TGTGCCAGCAGTGAGCACAGGGGGTCAAGTCTAGGTGGCTACACCTTC. Its translation is CASSEHRGSSLGGYTF. The genes are TRBV2 and TRBJ1-2, with 8 bases identical to TRBD1. Germline loops: CDR1 SNHLY, CDR2 FYNNEI. The ends lost 3 bases at V and 7 bases at J; junction bases unmatched: 13. CDR3 size: 16 residues.

The CDR3 sequence is CASSPTPGSTDTQYF. The CDR3 DNA is TGTGCCAGCAGCCCAACCCCGGGATCTACAGATACGCAGTATTTT. The rearrangement links TRBV7-2 to TRBJ2-3, with D perhaps matching TRBD2 (5 bases). The germline CDR1 and CDR2 sequences are SGHTA and FQGNSA. V lost 5 bases to trimming and J lost 3 bases, with 15 bases between them. The CDR3 is made up of 15 amino acids.

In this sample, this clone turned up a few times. CDR3 loop: CASSLNPFVRTEAFF. The CDR3 DNA follows: TGTGCCAGTTCCTTAAATCCCTTTGTGAGGACTGAAGCTTTCTTT. This rearrangement joins TRBV19 to TRBJ1-1; no reliable D call. V was cut by 8 bases and J by 5 bases, with 21 bases left in between. The CDR3 contains 15 residues. CDR1 LNHDA and CDR2 SQIVND come from the germline V gene (reference sequence). The entire variable domain, with the rest obtained from reference TRBV19 and TRBJ1-1, is as follows: DGGITQSPKYLFRKEGQNVTLSCEQNLNHDAMYWYRQDPGQGLRLIYYSQIVNDFQKGDIAEGYSVSREKKESFPLTVTSAQKNPTAFYLCASSLNPFVRTEAFFGQGTRLTVV.